This T cell receptor beta chain was observed in a study of early T cells in non-severe SARS-CoV-2 infection. Across the whole study: Chains were unpaired, as sequencing was done on bulk RNA from unsorted whole blood. General observations from the study: Missing private and CD4 specificities, VDJdb matching favored anti-spike CD8 responses.

The library protocol tagged individual cDNA molecules with unique molecular identifiers. In TCRdb, the 5' RACE reads were re-called with MiXCR into one record per CDR3 protein. The table lists 50,000 or so distinct CDR3 sequences, 8% of them singletons. Germline assignment: CDR1 MDHEN and CDR2 SYDVKM. This CDR3 has 14 amino acids. Trimming cost V 6 bases and J 5 bases; bases outside gene matches: 7. Notes on this clonotype: Its antigen is undetermined.

Sequenced input: whole blood. This rearrangement joins TRBV28 to TRBJ1-1; 9 bases line up with TRBD1. This clonotype was sampled from an adult who was a healthcare worker with PCR-confirmed SARS-CoV-2 infection or an uninfected control (not recorded which). The CDR3 DNA sequence: TGTGCCAGCAGCCGGACAGGGGATGGGACTGAAGCTTTCTTT. This gives the protein CASSRTGDGTEAFF.